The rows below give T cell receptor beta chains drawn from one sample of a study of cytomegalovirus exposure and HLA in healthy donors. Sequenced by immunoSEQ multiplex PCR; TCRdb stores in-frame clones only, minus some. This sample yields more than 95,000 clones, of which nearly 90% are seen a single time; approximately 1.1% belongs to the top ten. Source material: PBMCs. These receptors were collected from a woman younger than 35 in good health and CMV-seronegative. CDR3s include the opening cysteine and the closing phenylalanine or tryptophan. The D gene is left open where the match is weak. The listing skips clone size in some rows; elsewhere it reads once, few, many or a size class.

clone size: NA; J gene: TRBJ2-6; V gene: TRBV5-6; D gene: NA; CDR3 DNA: TGTGCCAGCAGCTTCCGGTCGGCGGGCTCTGGGGCCAACGTCCTGACTTTC; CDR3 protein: CASSFRSAGSGANVLTF
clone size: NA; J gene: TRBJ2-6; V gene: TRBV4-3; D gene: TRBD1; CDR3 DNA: TGCGCCAGCAGCCAAGACGACGAGGGGGCAACTGGGGCCAACGTCCTGACTTTC; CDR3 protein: CASSQDDEGATGANVLTF
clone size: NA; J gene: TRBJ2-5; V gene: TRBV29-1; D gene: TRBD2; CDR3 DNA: TGCAGCTCGATAGCGGGAGTAGGAGAGACCCAGTACTTC; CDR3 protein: CSSIAGVGETQYF
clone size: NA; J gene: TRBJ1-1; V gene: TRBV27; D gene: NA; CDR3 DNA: TGTGCCAGCCACACGAGGTGGAACACTGAAGCTTTCTTT; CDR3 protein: CASHTRWNTEAFF
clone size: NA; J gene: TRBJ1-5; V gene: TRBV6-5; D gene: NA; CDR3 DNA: TGTGCCAGCAGTTACGGGAGGAAGAATCAGCCCCAGCATTTT; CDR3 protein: CASSYGRKNQPQHF
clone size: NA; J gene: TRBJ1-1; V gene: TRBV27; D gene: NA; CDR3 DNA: TGTGCCAGCAGTCCGGGGGGAGACACTGAAGCTTTCTTT; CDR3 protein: CASSPGGDTEAFF
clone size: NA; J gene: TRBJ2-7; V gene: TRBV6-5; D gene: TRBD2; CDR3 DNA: TGTGCCAGCAGTTATGCGGGAGGCTCCTACGAGCAGTACTTC; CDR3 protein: CASSYAGGSYEQYF
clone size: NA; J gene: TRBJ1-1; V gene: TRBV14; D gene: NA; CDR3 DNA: TGTGCCAGCAGCCCAGTGCGGGACCCCACTGAAGCTTTCTTT; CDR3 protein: CASSPVRDPTEAFF
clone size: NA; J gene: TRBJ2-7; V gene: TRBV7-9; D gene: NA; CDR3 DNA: TGTGCCAGCAGCTTAGCGGCGGAGGCCTACGAGCAGTACTTC; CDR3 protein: CASSLAAEAYEQYF
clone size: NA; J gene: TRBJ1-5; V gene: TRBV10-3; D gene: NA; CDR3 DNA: TGTGCCATCAGTGAGGCGGATTTCAATCAGCCCCAGCATTTT; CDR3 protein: CAISEADFNQPQHF
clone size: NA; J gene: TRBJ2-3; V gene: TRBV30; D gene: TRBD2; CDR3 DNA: TGTGCCTGGAGGGAAGCGGGGGATAGCACAGATACGCAGTATTTT; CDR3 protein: CAWREAGDSTDTQYF
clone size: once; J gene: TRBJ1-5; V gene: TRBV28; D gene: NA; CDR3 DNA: TGTGCCAGCAGCTCAGTTGAACCCCAGCATTTT; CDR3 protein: CASSSVEPQHF
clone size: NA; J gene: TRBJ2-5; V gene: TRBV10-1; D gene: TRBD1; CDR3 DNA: TGCGCCAGCAGTGACCCGGGACAGGGGAAAGAGACCCAGTACTTC; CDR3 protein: CASSDPGQGKETQYF
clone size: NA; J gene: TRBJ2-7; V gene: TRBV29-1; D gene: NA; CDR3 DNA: TGCAGCGTTGCGGGAAGGTTTCCTCCTACCTTCTCCTACGAGCAGTACTTC; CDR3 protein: CSVAGRFPPTFSYEQYF
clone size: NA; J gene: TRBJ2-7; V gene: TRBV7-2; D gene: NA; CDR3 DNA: TGTGCCAGCAGCTCGGGTAGCTCCTACGAGCAGTACTTC; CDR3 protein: CASSSGSSYEQYF
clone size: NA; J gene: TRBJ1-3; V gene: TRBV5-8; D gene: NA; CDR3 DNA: TGTGCCAGCAGCTTTCTGAGCTCTGGAAACACCATATATTTT; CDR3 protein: CASSFLSSGNTIYF